The subject of this entry is one TCR beta chain. This sample is drawn from a study of blood T cells in healthy people across ages. The CDR3 loop spans 14 amino acids. The germline CDR1 and CDR2 sequences are SGHRS and YFSETQ. V dropped 4 bases and J dropped 6; count of bases not matched to a gene: 4. Samples each had at least 5.5 micrograms of total RNA extracted. The second PCR ran about 6 to 12 cycles with a sample-barcoded 5' primer and J-beta primers. All samples yielded 2.5 million or more CDR3-containing paired-end reads. TCRdb reprocessed the 5' RACE reads with MiXCR, giving one entry per CDR3 protein. The table includes 600,000 to 650,000 distinct CDR3 sequences, approximately 59% detected once.

The sequence came from a man in his 60s in good health. The material sequenced was blood. This rearrangement joins TRBV5-1 to TRBJ2-1; TRBD1 aligns across 10 bases. For the CDR3, the DNA is TGCGCCAGCAGCGTGGGACAGGGGCCCAATGAGCAGTTCTTC. Translation: CASSVGQGPNEQFF. The full variable domain, rest sourced from reference TRBV5-1 and TRBJ2-1, is KAGVTQTPRYLIKTRGQQVTLSCSPISGHRSVSWYQQTPGQGLQFLFEYFSETQRNKGNFPGRFSGRQFSNSRSEMNVSTLELGDSALYLCASSVGQGPNEQFFGPGTRLTVL.